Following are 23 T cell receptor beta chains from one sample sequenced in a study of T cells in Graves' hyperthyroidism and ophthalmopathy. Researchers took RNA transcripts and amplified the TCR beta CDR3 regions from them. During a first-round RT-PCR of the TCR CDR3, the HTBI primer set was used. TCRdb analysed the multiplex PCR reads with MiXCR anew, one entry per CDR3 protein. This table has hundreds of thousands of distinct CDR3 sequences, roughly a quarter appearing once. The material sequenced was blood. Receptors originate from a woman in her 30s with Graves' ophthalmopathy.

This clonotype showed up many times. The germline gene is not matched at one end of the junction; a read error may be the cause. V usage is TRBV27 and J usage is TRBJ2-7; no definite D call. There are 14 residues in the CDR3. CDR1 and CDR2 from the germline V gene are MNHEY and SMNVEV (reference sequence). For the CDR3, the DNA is TGTGCCAGCAGCTTATTAGCAGGATCCTACGAGCAGTACTTC. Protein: CASSLLAGSYEQYF.

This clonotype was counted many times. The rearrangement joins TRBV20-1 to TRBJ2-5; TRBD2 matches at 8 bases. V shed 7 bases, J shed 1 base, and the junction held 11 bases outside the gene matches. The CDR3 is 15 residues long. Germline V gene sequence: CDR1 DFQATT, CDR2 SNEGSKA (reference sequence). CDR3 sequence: CSGFEAGESQETQYF. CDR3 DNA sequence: TGCAGTGGATTTGAAGCGGGGGAGTCCCAAGAGACCCAGTACTTC.

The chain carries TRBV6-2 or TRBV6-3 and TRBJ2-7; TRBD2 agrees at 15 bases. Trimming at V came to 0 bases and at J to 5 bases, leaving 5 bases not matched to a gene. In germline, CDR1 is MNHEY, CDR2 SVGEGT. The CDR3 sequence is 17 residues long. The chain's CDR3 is CASSYSGLAGGHDEQYF. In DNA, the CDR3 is TGTGCCAGCAGTTACTCAGGACTAGCGGGGGGGCACGACGAGCAGTACTTC.

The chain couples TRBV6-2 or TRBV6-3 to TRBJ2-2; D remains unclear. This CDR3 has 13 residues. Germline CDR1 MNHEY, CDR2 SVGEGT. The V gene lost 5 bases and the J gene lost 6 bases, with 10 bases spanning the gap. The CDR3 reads CASSVLRSGELFF. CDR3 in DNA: TGTGCCAGCAGTGTACTGCGTTCCGGGGAGCTGTTTTTT.

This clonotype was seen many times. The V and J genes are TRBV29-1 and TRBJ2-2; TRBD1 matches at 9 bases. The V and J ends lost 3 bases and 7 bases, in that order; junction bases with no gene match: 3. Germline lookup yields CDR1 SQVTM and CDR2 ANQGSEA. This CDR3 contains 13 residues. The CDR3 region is CSVEGQGIGELFF. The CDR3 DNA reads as TGCAGCGTTGAGGGACAGGGAATCGGGGAGCTGTTTTTT.

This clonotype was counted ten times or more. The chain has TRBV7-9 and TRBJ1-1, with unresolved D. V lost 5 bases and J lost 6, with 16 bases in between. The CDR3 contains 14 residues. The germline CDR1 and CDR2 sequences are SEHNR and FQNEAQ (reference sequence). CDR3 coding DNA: TGTGCCAGCAGCCCCAAGGAGTTTAGCGCTGAAGCTTTCTTT. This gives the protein CASSPKEFSAEAFF.

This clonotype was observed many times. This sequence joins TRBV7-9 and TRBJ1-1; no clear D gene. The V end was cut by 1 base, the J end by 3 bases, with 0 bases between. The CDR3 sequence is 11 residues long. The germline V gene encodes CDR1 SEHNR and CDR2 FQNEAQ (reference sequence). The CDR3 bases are TGTGCCAGCAGCTTAGACACTGAAGCTTTCTTT. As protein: CASSLDTEAFF.

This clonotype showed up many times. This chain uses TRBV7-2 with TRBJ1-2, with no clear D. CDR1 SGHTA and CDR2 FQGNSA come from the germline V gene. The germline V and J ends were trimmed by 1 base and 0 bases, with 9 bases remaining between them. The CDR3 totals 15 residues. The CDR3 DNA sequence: TGTGCCAGCAGCTTAGTTTGGCGGACTAACTATGGCTACACCTTC. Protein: CASSLVWRTNYGYTF.

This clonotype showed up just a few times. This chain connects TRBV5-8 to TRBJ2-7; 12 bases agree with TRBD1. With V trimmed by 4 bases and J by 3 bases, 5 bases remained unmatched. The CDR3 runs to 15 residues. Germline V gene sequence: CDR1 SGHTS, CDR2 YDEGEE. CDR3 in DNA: TGTGCCAGCAGCCACGGGACAGGGGGCTACTACGAGCAGTACTTC. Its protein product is CASSHGTGGYYEQYF.

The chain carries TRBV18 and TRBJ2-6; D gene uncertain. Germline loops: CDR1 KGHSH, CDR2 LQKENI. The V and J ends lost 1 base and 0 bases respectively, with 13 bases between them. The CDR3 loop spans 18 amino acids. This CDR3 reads CASSPLDVSFSGANVLTF. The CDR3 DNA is TGTGCCAGCTCACCACTGGACGTCTCGTTCTCTGGGGCCAACGTCCTGACTTTC.

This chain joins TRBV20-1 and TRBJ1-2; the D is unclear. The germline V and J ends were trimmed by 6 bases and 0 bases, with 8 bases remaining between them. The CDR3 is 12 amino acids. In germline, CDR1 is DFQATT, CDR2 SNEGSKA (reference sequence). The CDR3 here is CSAPATNYGYTF. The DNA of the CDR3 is TGCAGTGCCCCGGCAACTAACTATGGCTACACCTTC.

The CDR3 loop reads CASSYGSDGREYEQYF. CDR3 nucleotide sequence: TGTGCCAGCAGTTACGGTTCTGACGGGAGGGAGTACGAGCAGTACTTC. The chain couples TRBV6-5 to TRBJ2-7; 8 bases map to TRBD2. The CDR3 runs to 16 residues. Germline CDR1 MNHEY, CDR2 SVGAGI. Unmatched junction bases numbered 10, after V lost 2 bases and J lost 4 bases.

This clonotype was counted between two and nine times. The CDR3, as DNA: TGTGCCAGCAGTTTGGTCCCCGGACAGGGATTTTTTTATGGCTACACCTTC. It encodes CASSLVPGQGFFYGYTF. The V and J genes are TRBV28 and TRBJ1-2; TRBD1 matches 8 bases. The CDR3 has 17 amino acids. Germline CDR1 and CDR2: MDHEN and SYDVKM. V lost 3 bases to trimming and J lost 5 bases; unmatched junction nucleotides: 14.

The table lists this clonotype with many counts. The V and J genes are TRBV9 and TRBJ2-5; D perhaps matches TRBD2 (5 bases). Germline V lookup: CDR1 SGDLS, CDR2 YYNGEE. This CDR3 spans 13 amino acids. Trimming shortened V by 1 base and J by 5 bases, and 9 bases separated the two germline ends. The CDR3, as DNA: TGTGCCAGCAGCGTACGGGGTTGGGAGACCCAGTACTTC. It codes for CASSVRGWETQYF. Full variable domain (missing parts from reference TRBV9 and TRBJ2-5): DSGVTQTPKHLITATGQRVTLRCSPRSGDLSVYWYQQSLDQGLQFLIQYYNGEERAKGNILERFSAQQFPDLHSELNLSSLELGDSALYFCASSVRGWETQYFGPGTRLLVL.

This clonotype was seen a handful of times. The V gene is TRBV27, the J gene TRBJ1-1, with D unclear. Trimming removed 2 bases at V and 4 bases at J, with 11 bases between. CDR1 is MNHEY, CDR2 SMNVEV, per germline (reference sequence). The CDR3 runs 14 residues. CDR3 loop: CASSLAVRSTEAFF. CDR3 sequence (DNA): TGTGCCAGCAGTTTAGCAGTGCGGAGCACTGAAGCTTTCTTT.

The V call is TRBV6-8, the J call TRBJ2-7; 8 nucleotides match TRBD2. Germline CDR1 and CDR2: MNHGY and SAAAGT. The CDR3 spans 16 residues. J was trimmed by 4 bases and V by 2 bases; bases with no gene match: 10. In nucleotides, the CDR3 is TGTGCCAGCAGTTACACCCCGACGGGGGGGGAGTACGAGCAGTACTTC. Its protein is CASSYTPTGGEYEQYF.

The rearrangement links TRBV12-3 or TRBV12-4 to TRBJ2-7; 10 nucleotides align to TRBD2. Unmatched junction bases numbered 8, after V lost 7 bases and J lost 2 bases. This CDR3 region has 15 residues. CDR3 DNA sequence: TGTGCCAGCACCTTAAGCGGGAGGGGGCCCTACGAGCAGTACTTC. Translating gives CASTLSGRGPYEQYF.

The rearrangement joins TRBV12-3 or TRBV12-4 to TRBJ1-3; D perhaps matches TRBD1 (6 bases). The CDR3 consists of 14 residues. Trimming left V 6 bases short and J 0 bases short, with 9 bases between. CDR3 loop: CASSEGDSGNTIYF. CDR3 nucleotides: TGTGCCAGCAGCGAGGGGGACTCTGGAAACACCATATATTTT.

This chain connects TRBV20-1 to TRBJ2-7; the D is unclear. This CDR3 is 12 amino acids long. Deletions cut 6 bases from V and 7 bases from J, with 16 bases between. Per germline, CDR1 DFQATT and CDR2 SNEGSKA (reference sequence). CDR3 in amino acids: CSAQTRTREQYF. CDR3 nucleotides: TGCAGTGCCCAGACCCGGACGCGGGAGCAGTACTTC.

The DNA of the CDR3 is TGTGCCAGCAGTTCTACGGGACTAGCGGGGGGGCGAGGGGAGCAGTACTTC. Translated: CASSSTGLAGGRGEQYF. The chain couples TRBV12-3 or TRBV12-4 to TRBJ2-7; 16 bases fit TRBD2. This CDR3 spans 17 amino acids. Trimming at V came to 4 bases and at J to 7 bases, leaving 10 bases not matched to a gene.

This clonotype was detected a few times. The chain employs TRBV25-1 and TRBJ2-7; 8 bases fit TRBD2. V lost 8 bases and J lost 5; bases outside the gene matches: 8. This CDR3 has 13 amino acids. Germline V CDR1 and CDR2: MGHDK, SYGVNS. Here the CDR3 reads CASSAGGVNEQYF. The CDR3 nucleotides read TGTGCCAGCTCCGCGGGGGGTGTCAACGAGCAGTACTTC.

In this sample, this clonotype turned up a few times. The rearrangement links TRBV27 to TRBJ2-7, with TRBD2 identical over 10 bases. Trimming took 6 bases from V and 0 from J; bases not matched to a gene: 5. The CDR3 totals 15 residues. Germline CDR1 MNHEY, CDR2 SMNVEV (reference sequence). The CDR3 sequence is CASRSGTSVSYEQYF. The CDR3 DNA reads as TGTGCCAGCAGGTCTGGGACTAGCGTCTCCTACGAGCAGTACTTC.

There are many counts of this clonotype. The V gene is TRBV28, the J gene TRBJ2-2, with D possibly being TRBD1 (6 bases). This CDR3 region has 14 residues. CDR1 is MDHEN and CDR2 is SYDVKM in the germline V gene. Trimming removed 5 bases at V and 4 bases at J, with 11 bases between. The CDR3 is CASSLDRITGELFF. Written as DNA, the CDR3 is TGTGCCAGCAGTCTCGACAGGATCACCGGGGAGCTGTTTTTT.